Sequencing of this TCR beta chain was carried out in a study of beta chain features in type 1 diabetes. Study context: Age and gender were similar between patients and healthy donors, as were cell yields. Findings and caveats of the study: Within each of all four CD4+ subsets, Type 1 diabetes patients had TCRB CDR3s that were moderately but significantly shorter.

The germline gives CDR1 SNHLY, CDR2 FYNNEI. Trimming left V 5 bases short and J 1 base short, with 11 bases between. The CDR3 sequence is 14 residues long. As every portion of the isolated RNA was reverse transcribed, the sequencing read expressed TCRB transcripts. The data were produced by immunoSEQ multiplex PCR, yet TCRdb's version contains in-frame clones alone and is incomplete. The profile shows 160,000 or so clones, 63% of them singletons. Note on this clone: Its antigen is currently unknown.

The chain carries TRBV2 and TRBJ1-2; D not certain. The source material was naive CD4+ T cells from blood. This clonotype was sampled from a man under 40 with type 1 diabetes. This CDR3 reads CASSPVGINYGYTF. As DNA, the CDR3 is TGTGCCAGCAGTCCAGTCGGGATTAACTATGGCTACACCTTC. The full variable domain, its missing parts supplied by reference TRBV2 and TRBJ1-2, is EPEVTQTPSHQVTQMGQEVILRCVPISNHLYFYWYRQILGQKVEFLVSFYNNEISEKSEIFDDQFSVERPDGSNFTLKIRSTKLEDSAMYFCASSPVGINYGYTFGSGTRLTVV.